This paragraph covers one TCR beta chain sequence. The ends were cut back, 0 bases at V and 1 base at J, with 26 bases in the middle. CDR3 length: 21 residues. CDR1 is SGDLS, CDR2 YYNGEE, per germline. The sample is drawn from a study of blood T cell repertoires in COVID-19. Study in general: Sites in the United States, Italy and Spain provided acute and convalescent COVID-19 samples.

Sequencing was performed with immunoSEQ multiplex PCR; in TCRdb, only in-frame clones are kept and a portion is missing. The table records roughly 230,000 clones, about four fifths of them present only once. The TCR sequence derives from a man between 35 and 55 years old with active or convalescent COVID-19. The gene calls are TRBV9 and TRBJ2-1, with a weak D call TRBD2 (5 bases). What was sequenced was peripheral blood. In DNA, the CDR3 is TGTGCCAGCAGCGTAGGCCCTTGGCGCTCCCGCGGCCCGGGGTCCTACAATGAGCAGTTCTTC. Its translation: CASSVGPWRSRGPGSYNEQFF.